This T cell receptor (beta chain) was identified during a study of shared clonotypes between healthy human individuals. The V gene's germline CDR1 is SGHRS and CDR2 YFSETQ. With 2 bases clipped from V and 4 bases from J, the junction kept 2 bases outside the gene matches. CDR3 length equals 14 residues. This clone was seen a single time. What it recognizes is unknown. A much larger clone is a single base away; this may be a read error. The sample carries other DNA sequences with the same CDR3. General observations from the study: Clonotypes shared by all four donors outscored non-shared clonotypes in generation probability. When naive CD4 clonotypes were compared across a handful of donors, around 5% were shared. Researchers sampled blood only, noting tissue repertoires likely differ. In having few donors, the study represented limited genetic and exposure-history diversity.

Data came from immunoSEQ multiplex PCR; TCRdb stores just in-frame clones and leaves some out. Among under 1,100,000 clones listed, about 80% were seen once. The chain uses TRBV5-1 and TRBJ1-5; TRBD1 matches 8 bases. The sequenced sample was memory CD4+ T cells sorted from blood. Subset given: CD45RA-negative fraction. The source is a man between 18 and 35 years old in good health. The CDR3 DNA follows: TGCGCCAGCAGCTTAGGGACAGGTAATCAGCCCCAGCATTTT. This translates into CASSLGTGNQPQHF.